One sample yielded the 8 T cell receptor beta chains listed below, sequenced in a study of shared T cell receptors in the human thymus. Repertoires were generated with immunoSEQ multiplex PCR, while TCRdb's copy carries only in-frame clones and drops some. The sample has some 720,000 clones, roughly 90% seen once; the top ten hold approximately 0.011%. These data are also associated with another study on human thymus T cells.

The sequencing sample was made of thymocytes. These receptors came from a boy under two years old with a congenital heart defect.

J is TRBJ1-4 and V is TRBV27; D ambiguous. The CDR3 runs to 14 residues. In germline, CDR1 is MNHEY, CDR2 SMNVEV (reference sequence). V lost 5 bases and J 8 bases, leaving 15 bases between the germline ends. The CDR3 DNA reads as TGTGCCAGCAGTCTCGGCCGGGGAGTCGAAAAACTGTTTTTT. It encodes CASSLGRGVEKLFF.

This clone was observed a single time. This sequence joins TRBV7-2 and TRBJ2-1; TRBD1 agrees at 7 bases. Germline CDR1 SGHTA, CDR2 FQGNSA. The CDR3 runs 14 residues. V shed 1 base, J shed 6 bases, and the junction held 3 bases outside the gene matches. DNA for the CDR3: TGTGCCAGCAGCTTAGTTGGGACAGCCAATGAGCAGTTCTTC. Translating it yields CASSLVGTANEQFF.

The chain is built from TRBV21-1 and TRBJ2-7; the table calls TRBD2, which could not be checked here. TRBV21-1 is tagged as a pseudogene. This CDR3 is 15 amino acids long. The CDR3, as DNA: TGTGCCAGCAGCGAAGGTAGCGGGAGTTTTTACGAGCAGTACTTC. Translating it yields CASSEGSGSFYEQYF.

The chain has TRBV4-2 and TRBJ2-7, with a weak D call TRBD2 (6 bases). Germline CDR1 and CDR2: LGHNA and YNFKEQ. The CDR3 runs to 15 residues. V dropped 3 bases and J dropped 7 bases, with 19 bases sitting between them. CDR3: CASSQGEGMAGEQYF. As DNA, the CDR3 is TGTGCCAGCAGCCAGGGAGAGGGTATGGCGGGGGAGCAGTACTTC.

This chain joins TRBV5-1 and TRBJ1-2; no firm D call. This CDR3 is built from 13 residues. The germline V gene encodes CDR1 SGHRS and CDR2 YFSETQ. Trimming took off 1 base at V and 4 bases at J, with 8 bases between the two ends. This chain's CDR3 is CASSLSAGYGYTF. In DNA form, the CDR3 reads TGCGCCAGCAGCTTGTCGGCAGGCTATGGCTACACCTTC.

V gene TRBV28 combines with J gene TRBJ2-5, with 8 bases identical to TRBD1. This CDR3 is built from 21 residues. Germline trimming cut 1 base from V and 5 bases from J; bases unmatched to any gene: 24. Looked up from germline, CDR1 is MDHEN and CDR2 is SYDVKM. CDR3 nucleotide sequence: TGTGCCAGCAGTTTATATCCTCTCGGGACAGGTGAAACCCCCTGGTGGGAGACCCAGTACTTC. Amino acid sequence: CASSLYPLGTGETPWWETQYF.

The chain has TRBV18 and TRBJ2-7, with D maybe TRBD2 (5 bases). V lost 1 base to trimming and J lost 4 bases, with 17 bases between them. CDR3 length: 16 residues. Germline V lookup: CDR1 KGHSH, CDR2 LQKENI. CDR3 bases: TGTGCCAGCTCACCACGGCCAAAGAGGGATCGGTACGAGCAGTACTTC. Translation: CASSPRPKRDRYEQYF.

The chain joins TRBV11-3 to TRBJ2-7; D is possibly TRBD2 (5 bases). V gave up 8 bases and J gave up 2 bases, with 13 bases separating them. The CDR3 runs 13 residues. Germline V gene data show CDR1 as SGHNT and CDR2 as YENEEA. The CDR3 here is CASRPGWAYEQYF. As DNA, the CDR3 is TGTGCCAGCCGGCCGGGATGGGCCTACGAGCAGTACTTC.